Shown below are 14 T cell receptor beta chains from a single sample sequenced in a study of blood T cells in healthy people across ages. Through a sample-barcoded 5' primer and a J-beta primer mix, a second PCR was run for about 6 to 11 cycles. In TCRdb, the 5' RACE reads were re-called with MiXCR into one record per CDR3 protein. The sample includes roughly 800,000 distinct CDR3 sequences, about 25% of them seen just once. The same data also contributed to another study, on T cells of mothers and their children.

Sequenced: blood. The receptors were sampled from a boy aged 5-17 years in good health.

This clonotype was seen many times. The V and J genes are TRBV12-3 or TRBV12-4 and TRBJ1-1; unclear D gene. The CDR3 is made up of 11 amino acids. The ends were cut back, 3 bases at V and 6 bases at J, with 5 bases in the middle. CDR3: CASSFGPEAFF. The CDR3 region has the DNA TGTGCCAGCAGTTTCGGCCCTGAAGCTTTCTTT.

V usage is TRBV6-2 or TRBV6-3 and J usage is TRBJ2-7, with 9 bases that match TRBD2. The CDR3 is 13 amino acids. The germline CDR1 and CDR2 sequences are MNHEY and SVGEGT. Trimming at V came to 7 bases and at J to 3 bases, leaving 4 bases not matched to a gene. The DNA for the CDR3 is TGTGCCAGCATTTCTAGCGGGGACTACGAGCAGTACTTC. Translating it yields CASISSGDYEQYF.

This clonotype has just a few counts. The chain recombines TRBV7-9 with TRBJ2-5; D is ambiguous. CDR1 SEHNR and CDR2 FQNEAQ come from the germline V gene (reference sequence). V lost 1 base and J 1 base, leaving 13 bases between the germline ends. The length of the CDR3 is 16 residues. The CDR3 DNA is TGTGCCAGCAGCTTAGGGGGTCGGCACCCCCAAGAGACCCAGTACTTC. Residues: CASSLGGRHPQETQYF.

This clonotype has just a few counts. This chain joins TRBV2 and TRBJ2-7; the match to TRBD1 covers 10 bases. J was trimmed by 4 bases and V by 6 bases; bases with no gene match: 6. Germline values: CDR1 SNHLY, CDR2 FYNNEI. The CDR3 is 14 residues long. CDR3 nucleotides: TGTGCCAGCAGAACCGGGACAGGGGCATACGAGCAGTACTTC. Its translation is CASRTGTGAYEQYF.

This clonotype occurred a few times. The rearrangement joins TRBV5-1 to TRBJ2-3, with D unresolved. This CDR3 region has 17 residues. Germline V gene lookup returns CDR1 SGHRS and CDR2 YFSETQ. V was shortened by 0 bases and J by 3 bases, with 17 bases between the two germline ends. DNA for the CDR3: TGCGCCAGCAGCTTGGGGCTTCAATCAGTGGGAACAGATACGCAGTATTTT. Its translation is CASSLGLQSVGTDTQYF.

This clonotype was seen a few times. This chain's CDR3 is CASGWDSNQPQHF. The CDR3, as DNA: TGTGCCAGCGGATGGGACAGCAATCAGCCCCAGCATTTT. The J gene is TRBJ1-5, the V gene TRBV12-3 or TRBV12-4; D possibly corresponds to TRBD1 (5 bases). Trimming pared 8 bases from V and 1 base from J, leaving 9 bases between. This CDR3 is built from 13 residues.

CDR3 in amino acids: CASSQDRDLNEQFF. DNA for the CDR3: TGTGCCAGCAGCCAAGATCGGGACTTGAATGAGCAGTTCTTC. The J gene is TRBJ2-5, the V gene TRBV4-2, with D tentatively TRBD2 (6 bases). The better agreement between TRBJ2-1 and the DNA end casts doubt on the J call. The germline gives CDR1 LGHNA, CDR2 YNFKEQ. The length of the CDR3 is 14 residues.

V gene TRBV19 combines with J gene TRBJ1-5; possibly TRBD1 for D (5 bases). The CDR3 consists of 14 residues. CDR1 and CDR2 (germline): LNHDA, SQIVND (reference sequence). Trimming removed 8 bases at V and 3 bases at J, with 14 bases between. The CDR3 loop reads CASWGREVNQPQHF. The CDR3 bases are TGTGCCAGTTGGGGCAGGGAGGTCAATCAGCCCCAGCATTTT.

The rearrangement uses TRBV12-3 or TRBV12-4 and TRBJ2-1, with D unclear. The CDR3 contains 11 residues. V was shortened by 3 bases and J by 8 bases, with 5 bases between the two germline ends. The CDR3 spells CASSLEHEQFF. The CDR3 DNA sequence: TGTGCCAGCAGTTTGGAACATGAGCAGTTCTTC.

The chain has TRBV20-1 and TRBJ2-1, with 8 bases lining up with TRBD1. Germline V gene lookup returns CDR1 DFQATT and CDR2 SNEGSKA (reference sequence). The CDR3 totals 15 residues. After removal of 0 bases from V and 2 bases from J, the junction contained 3 bases not matched to a gene. The CDR3 DNA follows: TGCAGTGCTAGAGATAGGGACAGGCCCTACAATGAGCAGTTCTTC. This translates into CSARDRDRPYNEQFF.

This clonotype was seen more than once but under ten times. The V call is TRBV7-2, the J call TRBJ2-2; 10 bases agree with TRBD2. Germline V gene lookup returns CDR1 SGHTA and CDR2 FQGNSA. V gave up 4 bases and J gave up 7 bases; unmatched junction bases: 15. The CDR3 has 18 amino acids. The CDR3 coding sequence is TGTGCCAGCAGCTCGACTAGCGGGTACTCTAGGTCTAGCGGGGAGCTGTTTTTT. Protein product: CASSSTSGYSRSSGELFF.

This clonotype was seen more than once but under ten times. The chain joins TRBV4-3 to TRBJ2-5; D gene uncertain. The V gene lost 0 bases and the J gene lost 0 bases, with 11 bases spanning the gap. The CDR3 has 16 amino acids. Per germline, CDR1 LGHNA and CDR2 YSLEER. CDR3 sequence: CASSQDVGGDQETQYF. In DNA, the CDR3 is TGCGCCAGCAGCCAAGATGTCGGTGGGGACCAAGAGACCCAGTACTTC.

This clonotype has only a few counts. The chain recombines TRBV29-1 with TRBJ2-5; TRBD1 aligns across 7 bases. The germline V gene has CDR1 SQVTM and CDR2 ANQGSEA. The ends lost 3 bases at V and 6 bases at J; junction bases unmatched: 10. The CDR3 sequence is 14 residues long. CDR3 DNA sequence: TGCAGCGTTGACGGCAGGGGGATATGGAAGACCCAGTACTTC. The encoded protein is CSVDGRGIWKTQYF.

This clonotype has only a few counts. This chain connects TRBV6-5 to TRBJ1-2; no firm D call. CDR3 length equals 12 residues. Germline V gives CDR1 MNHEY, CDR2 SVGAGI. The ends were cut back, 7 bases at V and 7 bases at J, with 13 bases in the middle. CDR3 residues: CASTASAGGYTF. The CDR3, as DNA: TGTGCCAGCACGGCAAGCGCTGGTGGCTACACCTTC.